Presented here are 14 T cell receptor beta chains from one specimen sequenced in a study of T cells in Graves' hyperthyroidism and ophthalmopathy. Amplification targeted TCR beta CDR3 regions from RNA transcripts. The HTBI primer set served for first-round RT-PCR of the TCR CDR3. TCRdb called the multiplex PCR reads again in MiXCR, with one record for every CDR3 protein. This table holds under 350,000 distinct CDR3 sequences, roughly an eighth found once. Sequenced sample: blood. These receptors all stem from a woman aged 40-49 years with Graves' ophthalmopathy.

This clonotype was seen repeatedly, ten times or more. CDR3 in DNA: TGTGCCAGCAGTTTGACCTCAAATGAGCAGTTCTTC. It is translated as CASSLTSNEQFF. V and J are TRBV12-3 or TRBV12-4 and TRBJ2-1; no definite D call. This CDR3 region has 12 residues. Trimming removed 3 bases from V and 7 bases from J, with 7 bases in between.

This clonotype was detected many times. This chain connects TRBV6-1 to TRBJ2-1; 9 nucleotides line up with TRBD1. Germline V CDR1 and CDR2: MNHNS, SASEGT. The CDR3 runs 16 residues. V was pared by 4 bases and J by 8 bases, with 12 bases of the junction left unmatched. The CDR3 nucleotides are TGTGCCAGCAGTGGAAGCAACCGGGGACAGGGCCATGAGCAGTTCTTC. This encodes CASSGSNRGQGHEQFF.

This chain uses TRBV7-2 with TRBJ2-4; perhaps TRBD2 as D (7 bases). CDR3 length equals 16 residues. CDR1 is SGHTA, CDR2 FQGNSA, per germline. V gave up 2 bases and J gave up 3 bases, with 14 bases separating them. Here the CDR3 DNA reads TGTGCCAGCAGCTTATTGGGGGGGGGCGTCAAAAACATTCAGTACTTC. Its translation is CASSLLGGGVKNIQYF. The complete variable domain, with remaining parts taken from reference TRBV7-2 and TRBJ2-4, reads GAGVSQSPSNKVTEKGKDVELRCDPISGHTALYWYRQSLGQGLEFLIYFQGNSAPDKSGLPSDRFSAERTGGSVSTLTIQRTQQEDSAVYLCASSLLGGGVKNIQYFGAGTRLSVL.

This clonotype was found a few times. The chain recombines TRBV7-2 with TRBJ2-5, with D hard to call. Germline assignment: CDR1 SGHTA and CDR2 FQGNSA. Trimming took 1 base from V and 5 from J, leaving 5 bases between them. This CDR3 is built from 12 residues. The CDR3 reads CASSLGHETQYF. CDR3 coding DNA: TGTGCCAGCAGCTTAGGACATGAGACCCAGTACTTC.

The J gene is TRBJ2-1, the V gene TRBV4-1, with 10 bases aligning to TRBD2. CDR3 length equals 19 residues. The trim removed 2 bases at V and 7 bases at J, leaving 17 bases unmatched. Germline V lookup: CDR1 MGHRA, CDR2 YSYEKL. Here the CDR3 reads CASSQSSGGRQTQLNEQFF. The CDR3 bases are TGCGCCAGCAGCCAATCTAGCGGGGGCCGACAAACCCAATTAAATGAGCAGTTCTTC.

With respect to this clonotype: This may arise from a read error, as a much more abundant clone is one base away. The rearrangement joins TRBV20-1 to TRBJ2-1; TRBD2 matches at 10 bases. CDR1 and CDR2 from the germline V gene are DFQATT and SNEGSKA (reference sequence). The CDR3 is 14 amino acids. V dropped 8 bases and J dropped 5; count of bases not matched to a gene: 9. The CDR3 loop reads CSPALAGVNNEQFF. Written as DNA, the CDR3 is TGCAGTCCTGCCCTAGCGGGAGTCAACAATGAGCAGTTCTTC.

This clonotype was detected ten times or more. The chain uses TRBV25-1 and TRBJ2-2; 8 positions match TRBD2. V gave up 3 bases and J gave up 1 base; unmatched junction bases: 10. The germline V gene encodes CDR1 MGHDK and CDR2 SYGVNS. The CDR3 totals 18 residues. CDR3 sequence: CASSDLGGGPLNTGELFF. The CDR3 coding sequence is TGTGCCAGCAGTGACCTCGGGGGGGGTCCCCTGAACACCGGGGAGCTGTTTTTT.

This clonotype was picked up many times. The genes are TRBV20-1 and TRBJ1-5; D is possibly TRBD1 (6 bases). The CDR3 is 14 amino acids. The germline CDR1 and CDR2 sequences are DFQATT and SNEGSKA (reference sequence). With 5 bases removed from V and 2 bases from J, the gap between germline ends came to 13 bases. The CDR3 loop reads CSAGLGGGNQPQHF. CDR3 coding DNA: TGCAGTGCTGGGTTAGGGGGTGGCAATCAGCCCCAGCATTTT.

The V call is TRBV4-1, the J call TRBJ2-7; 12 positions match TRBD2. With V trimmed by 4 bases and J by 6 bases, 7 bases remained unmatched. The CDR3 extends over 15 amino acids. Germline lookup yields CDR1 MGHRA and CDR2 YSYEKL. CDR3 residues: CASSPYGLAGPEQYF. The DNA of the CDR3 is TGCGCCAGCAGCCCATACGGACTAGCGGGGCCCGAGCAGTACTTC.

This clonotype has only a few counts. CDR3 region: CASRSGTGVSSNQPQHF. In DNA form, the CDR3 reads TGTGCCAGCAGATCCGGGACAGGGGTTTCGTCCAATCAGCCCCAGCATTTT. V usage is TRBV6-1 and J usage is TRBJ1-5; TRBD1 matches 10 bases. Germline V gene sequence: CDR1 MNHNS, CDR2 SASEGT. This CDR3 is built from 17 residues. J was trimmed by 3 bases and V by 6 bases; bases with no gene match: 11.

CDR3 residues: CASSQEYASLYSNQPQHF. As DNA, the CDR3 is TGCGCCAGCAGCCAAGAATACGCGTCCCTTTATAGCAATCAGCCCCAGCATTTT. V and J are TRBV4-1 and TRBJ1-5, with no clear D. With 0 bases removed from V and 0 bases from J, the gap between germline ends came to 15 bases. The CDR3 loop spans 18 amino acids. Germline lookup yields CDR1 MGHRA and CDR2 YSYEKL.

This clonotype was picked up many times. V usage is TRBV28 and J usage is TRBJ2-2; D is uncertain. Germline V gene data show CDR1 as MDHEN and CDR2 as SYDVKM. V lost 3 bases to trimming and J lost 9 bases, with 11 bases between them. The CDR3 spans 13 residues. CDR3 coding DNA: TGTGCCAGCAGTTTCGGCCCGGTCCGGGAGCTGTTTTTT. Amino acids: CASSFGPVRELFF.

This sequence joins TRBV19 and TRBJ1-1, with D unresolved. Germline CDR1 and CDR2: LNHDA and SQIVND (reference sequence). This CDR3 has 15 amino acids. The V and J ends lost 1 base and 4 bases respectively, with 13 bases between them. CDR3 in DNA: TGTGCCAGTAGTATAGTAGCCACCCTGGGCACTGAAGCTTTCTTT. It codes for CASSIVATLGTEAFF. The variable domain in full, completed from reference TRBV19 and TRBJ1-1, reads DGGITQSPKYLFRKEGQNVTLSCEQNLNHDAMYWYRQDPGQGLRLIYYSQIVNDFQKGDIAEGYSVSREKKESFPLTVTSAQKNPTAFYLCASSIVATLGTEAFFGQGTRLTVV.

This clonotype was counted between two and nine times. The chain uses TRBV19 and TRBJ1-3, with 9 bases that match TRBD1. CDR3 size: 14 residues. The junction had 3 bases not matched to a gene; V was cut back by 9 bases and J by 0 bases. Germline values: CDR1 LNHDA, CDR2 SQIVND (reference sequence). CDR3 residues: CASGQGNSGNTIYF. The CDR3 DNA is TGTGCCAGCGGACAGGGGAACTCTGGAAACACCATATATTTT.